This T cell receptor (beta chain) was recovered during a study of T cell changes during pregnancy in multiple sclerosis. The CDR3 loop spans 15 amino acids. Unmatched junction bases numbered 7, after V lost 6 bases and J lost 1 base. Germline CDR1 MDHEN, CDR2 SYDVKM. Some clones are missing from TCRdb's copy, which holds only in-frame ones; the method was immunoSEQ multiplex PCR. In the table there are around 30,000 clones, roughly 92% of which are singletons. The TCR was taken from a female donor with multiple sclerosis, enrolled in a pregnancy study. J is TRBJ2-3 and V is TRBV28; 7 bases fit TRBD2. Sequencing used CD8+ T cells from peripheral blood mononuclear cells, obtained before pregnancy. In DNA form, the CDR3 reads TGTGCCAGCAGCCCCCCTCTAGCGGGCACAGATACGCAGTATTTT. Amino acid sequence: CASSPPLAGTDTQYF. The full variable domain, rest sourced from reference TRBV28 and TRBJ2-3, is DVKVTQSSRYLVKRTGEKVFLECVQDMDHENMFWYRQDPGLGLRLIYFSYDVKMKEKGDIPEGYSVSREKKERFSLILESASTNQTSMYLCASSPPLAGTDTQYFGPGTRLTVL.